The T cell receptor (beta chain) under discussion was sequenced for a study of immune cell composition in non-small cell lung cancer. DNA was extracted from unsorted cell suspensions stored frozen. After removal of 4 bases from V and 10 bases from J, the junction contained 7 bases not matched to a gene. Per germline, CDR1 SGHNT and CDR2 YYREEE (reference sequence). CDR3 length: 14 residues. The method was immunoSEQ multiplex PCR; TCRdb's version includes in-frame clones alone and lacks a portion of them. The table includes about 4,900 clones, over 60% detected once. The source is a human donor with non-small cell lung cancer. The rearrangement links TRBV5-4 to TRBJ1-6; 8 nucleotides agree with TRBD1. The material sequenced was lung tumor tissue. The CDR3 region is CASSLGTGRSPLHF. DNA for the CDR3: TGTGCCAGCAGCCTTGGGACAGGTCGGTCACCCCTCCACTTT.